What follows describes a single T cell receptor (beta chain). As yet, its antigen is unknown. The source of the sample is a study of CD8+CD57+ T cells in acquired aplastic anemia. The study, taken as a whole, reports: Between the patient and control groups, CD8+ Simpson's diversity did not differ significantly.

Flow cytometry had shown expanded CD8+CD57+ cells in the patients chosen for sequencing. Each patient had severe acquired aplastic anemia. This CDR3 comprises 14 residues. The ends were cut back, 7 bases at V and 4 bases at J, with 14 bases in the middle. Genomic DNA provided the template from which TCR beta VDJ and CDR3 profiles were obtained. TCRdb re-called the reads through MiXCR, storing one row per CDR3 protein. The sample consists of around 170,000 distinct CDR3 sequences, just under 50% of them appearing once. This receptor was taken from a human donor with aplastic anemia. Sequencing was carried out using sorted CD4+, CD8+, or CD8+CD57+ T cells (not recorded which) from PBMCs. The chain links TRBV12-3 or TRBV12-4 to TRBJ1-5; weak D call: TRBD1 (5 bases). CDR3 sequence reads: CASTLGTANQPQHF. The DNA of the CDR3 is TGTGCCAGCACCTTGGGGACCGCGAATCAGCCCCAGCATTTT.